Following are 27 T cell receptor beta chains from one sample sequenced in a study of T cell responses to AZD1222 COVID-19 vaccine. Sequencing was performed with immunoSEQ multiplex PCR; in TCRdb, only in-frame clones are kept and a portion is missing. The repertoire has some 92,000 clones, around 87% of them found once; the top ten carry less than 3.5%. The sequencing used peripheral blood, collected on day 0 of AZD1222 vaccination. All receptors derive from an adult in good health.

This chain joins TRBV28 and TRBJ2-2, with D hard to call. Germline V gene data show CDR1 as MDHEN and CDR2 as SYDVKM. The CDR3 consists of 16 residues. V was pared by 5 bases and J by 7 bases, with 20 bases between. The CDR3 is CASSPKHGRDGGELFF. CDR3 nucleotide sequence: TGTGCCAGCAGTCCCAAACATGGCAGAGACGGCGGGGAGCTGTTTTTT.

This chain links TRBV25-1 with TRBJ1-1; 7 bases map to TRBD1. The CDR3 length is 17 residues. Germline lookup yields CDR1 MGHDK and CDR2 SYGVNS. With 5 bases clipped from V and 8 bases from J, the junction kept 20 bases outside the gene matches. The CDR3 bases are TGTGCCAGCAGTTTTCCCCCGAGGGAGGGGGCGCGAAAAGAAGCTTTCTTT. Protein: CASSFPPREGARKEAFF.

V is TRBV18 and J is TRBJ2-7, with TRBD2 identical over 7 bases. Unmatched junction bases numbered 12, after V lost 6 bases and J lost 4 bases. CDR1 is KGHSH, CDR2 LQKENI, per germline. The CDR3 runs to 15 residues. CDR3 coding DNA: TGTGCCAGCTCGACCAACGCGGGAGCAGTGTACGAGCAGTACTTC. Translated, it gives CASSTNAGAVYEQYF.

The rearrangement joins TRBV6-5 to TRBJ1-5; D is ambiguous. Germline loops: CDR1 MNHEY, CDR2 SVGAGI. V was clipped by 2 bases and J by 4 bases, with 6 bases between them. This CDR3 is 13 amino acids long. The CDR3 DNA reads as TGTGCCAGCAGTTACGGATTAAATCAGCCCCAGCATTTT. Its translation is CASSYGLNQPQHF.

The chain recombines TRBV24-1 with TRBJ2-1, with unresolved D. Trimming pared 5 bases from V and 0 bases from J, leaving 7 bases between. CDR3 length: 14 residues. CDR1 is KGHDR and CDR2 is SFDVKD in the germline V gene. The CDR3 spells CATSARSSYNEQFF. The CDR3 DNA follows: TGTGCCACCAGTGCCCGGAGCTCCTACAATGAGCAGTTCTTC.

The CDR3 protein is CASSVGGANYGYTF. The CDR3 DNA follows: TGTGCCAGCAGTGTAGGGGGGGCTAACTATGGCTACACCTTC. The chain is built from TRBV2 and TRBJ1-2; a possible D gene is TRBD1 (6 bases). V was clipped by 4 bases and J by 0 bases, with 9 bases between them. CDR3 length equals 14 residues. Germline V lookup: CDR1 SNHLY, CDR2 FYNNEI.

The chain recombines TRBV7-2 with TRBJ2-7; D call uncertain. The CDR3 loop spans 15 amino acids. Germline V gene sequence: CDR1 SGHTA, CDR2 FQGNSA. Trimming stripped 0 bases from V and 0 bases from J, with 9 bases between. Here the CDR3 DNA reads TGTGCCAGCAGCTTAGCACACACAAGCTCCTACGAGCAGTACTTC. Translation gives CASSLAHTSSYEQYF.

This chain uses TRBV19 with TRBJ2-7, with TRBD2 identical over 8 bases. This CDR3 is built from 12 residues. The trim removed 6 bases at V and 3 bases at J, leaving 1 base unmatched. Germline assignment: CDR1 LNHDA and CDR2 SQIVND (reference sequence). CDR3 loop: CASSGGGYEQYF. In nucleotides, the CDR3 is TGTGCCAGTAGCGGGGGGGGCTACGAGCAGTACTTC. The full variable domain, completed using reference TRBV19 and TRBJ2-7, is DGGITQSPKYLFRKEGQNVTLSCEQNLNHDAMYWYRQDPGQGLRLIYYSQIVNDFQKGDIAEGYSVSREKKESFPLTVTSAQKNPTAFYLCASSGGGYEQYFGPGTRLTVT.

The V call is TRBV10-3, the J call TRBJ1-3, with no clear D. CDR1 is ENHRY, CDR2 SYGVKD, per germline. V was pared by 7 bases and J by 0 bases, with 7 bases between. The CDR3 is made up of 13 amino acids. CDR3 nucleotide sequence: TGTGCCATCAAGGGTACCTCTGGAAACACCATATATTTT. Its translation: CAIKGTSGNTIYF.

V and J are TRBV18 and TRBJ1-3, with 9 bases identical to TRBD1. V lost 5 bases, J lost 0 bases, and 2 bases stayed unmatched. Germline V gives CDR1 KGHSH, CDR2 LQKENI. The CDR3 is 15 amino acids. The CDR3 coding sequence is TGTGCCAGCTCATCGACAGGGGGCTCTGGAAACACCATATATTTT. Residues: CASSSTGGSGNTIYF.

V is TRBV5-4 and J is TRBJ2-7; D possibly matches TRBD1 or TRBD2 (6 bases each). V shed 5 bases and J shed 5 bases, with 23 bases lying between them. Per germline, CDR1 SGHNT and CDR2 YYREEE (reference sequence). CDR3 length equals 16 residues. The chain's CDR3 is CASRLRGRGGNDEQYF. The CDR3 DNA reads TGTGCCAGCAGGCTCAGGGGTCGGGGCGGGAACGACGAGCAGTACTTC.

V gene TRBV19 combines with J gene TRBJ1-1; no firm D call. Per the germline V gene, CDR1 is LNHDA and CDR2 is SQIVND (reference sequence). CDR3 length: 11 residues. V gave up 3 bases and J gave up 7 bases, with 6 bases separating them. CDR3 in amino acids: CASSISREAFF. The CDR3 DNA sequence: TGTGCCAGTAGTATCTCACGTGAAGCTTTCTTT.

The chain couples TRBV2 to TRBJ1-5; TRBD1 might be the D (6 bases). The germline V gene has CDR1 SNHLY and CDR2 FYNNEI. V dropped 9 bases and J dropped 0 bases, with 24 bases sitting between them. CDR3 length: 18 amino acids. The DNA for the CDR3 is TGTGCCAGTCAAAGACTAGGCGCTGGGGGCGCTAGCAATCAGCCCCAGCATTTT. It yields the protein CASQRLGAGGASNQPQHF.

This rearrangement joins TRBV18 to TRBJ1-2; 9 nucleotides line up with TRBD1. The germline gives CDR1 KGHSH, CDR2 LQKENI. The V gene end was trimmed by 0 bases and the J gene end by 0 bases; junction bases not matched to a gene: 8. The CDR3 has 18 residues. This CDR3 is CASSPPPGQGRSNYGYTF. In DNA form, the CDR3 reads TGTGCCAGCTCACCACCCCCGGGACAGGGCCGTTCTAACTATGGCTACACCTTC.

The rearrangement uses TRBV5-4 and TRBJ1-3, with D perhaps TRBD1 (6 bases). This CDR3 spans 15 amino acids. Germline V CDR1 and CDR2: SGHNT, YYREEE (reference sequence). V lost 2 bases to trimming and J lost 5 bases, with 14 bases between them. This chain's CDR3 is CASSLLGGRRNTIYF. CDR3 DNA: TGTGCCAGCAGCTTATTGGGGGGGCGGCGAAACACCATATATTTT.

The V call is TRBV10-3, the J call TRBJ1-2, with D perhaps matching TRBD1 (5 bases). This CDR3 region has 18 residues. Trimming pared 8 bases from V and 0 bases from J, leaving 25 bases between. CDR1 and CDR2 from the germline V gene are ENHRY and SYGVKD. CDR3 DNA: TGTGCCATCGCCGACTTCATTGTCGCAGGGCAGGCTAACTATGGCTACACCTTC. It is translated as CAIADFIVAGQANYGYTF.

CDR3 sequence: CASSIRGSDYGYTF. The CDR3 DNA sequence: TGTGCCAGTAGTATAAGGGGTTCAGACTATGGCTACACCTTC. This chain links TRBV19 with TRBJ1-2; D is perhaps TRBD1 (5 bases). V dropped 2 bases and J dropped 3 bases, with 10 bases sitting between them. CDR1 LNHDA and CDR2 SQIVND come from the germline V gene (reference sequence). This CDR3 contains 14 residues. The whole variable domain, filled in from reference TRBV19 and TRBJ1-2, reads DGGITQSPKYLFRKEGQNVTLSCEQNLNHDAMYWYRQDPGQGLRLIYYSQIVNDFQKGDIAEGYSVSREKKESFPLTVTSAQKNPTAFYLCASSIRGSDYGYTFGSGTRLTVV.

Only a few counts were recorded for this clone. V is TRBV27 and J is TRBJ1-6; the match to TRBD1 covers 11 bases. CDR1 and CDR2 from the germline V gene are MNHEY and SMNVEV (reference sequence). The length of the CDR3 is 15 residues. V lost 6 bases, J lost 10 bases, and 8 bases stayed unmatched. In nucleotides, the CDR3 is TGTGCCAGCAGCCCATCCGGGACAGGGGGATCACCCCTCCACTTT. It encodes CASSPSGTGGSPLHF.

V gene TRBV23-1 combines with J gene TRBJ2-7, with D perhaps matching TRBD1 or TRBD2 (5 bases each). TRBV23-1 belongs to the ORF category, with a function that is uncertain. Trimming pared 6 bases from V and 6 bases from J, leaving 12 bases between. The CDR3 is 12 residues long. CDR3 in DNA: TGCGCCAGCAGAGGAACAGGAGGCGAGCAGTACTTC. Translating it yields CASRGTGGEQYF.

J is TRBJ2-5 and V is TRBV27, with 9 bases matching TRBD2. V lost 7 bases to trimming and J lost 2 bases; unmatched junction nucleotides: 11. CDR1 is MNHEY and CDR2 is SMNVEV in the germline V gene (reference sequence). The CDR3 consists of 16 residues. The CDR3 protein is CASTKWAGGLQETQYF. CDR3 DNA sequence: TGTGCCAGCACCAAGTGGGCGGGAGGGCTTCAAGAGACCCAGTACTTC.

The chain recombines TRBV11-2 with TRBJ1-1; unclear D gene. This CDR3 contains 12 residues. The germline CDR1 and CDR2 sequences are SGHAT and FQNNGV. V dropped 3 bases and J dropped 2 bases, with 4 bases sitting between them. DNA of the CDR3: TGTGCCAGCAGCTTGATAAACACTGAAGCTTTCTTT. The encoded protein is CASSLINTEAFF.

CDR3 nucleotides: TGTGCCAGCAGCCAAGATACAGGATCAGGCACTGAAGCTTTCTTT. Translating it yields CASSQDTGSGTEAFF. The rearrangement joins TRBV4-2 to TRBJ1-1, with D maybe TRBD1 (5 bases). V lost 0 bases, J lost 4 bases, and 12 bases lay in between. The CDR3 runs 15 residues. Germline V gene sequence: CDR1 LGHNA, CDR2 YNFKEQ.

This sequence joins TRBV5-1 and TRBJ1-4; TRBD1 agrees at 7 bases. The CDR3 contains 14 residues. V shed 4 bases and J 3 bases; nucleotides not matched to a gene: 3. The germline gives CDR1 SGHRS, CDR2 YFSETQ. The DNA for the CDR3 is TGCGCCAGCAGCCTGAGGGGGCCTAATGAAAAACTGTTTTTT. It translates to CASSLRGPNEKLFF.

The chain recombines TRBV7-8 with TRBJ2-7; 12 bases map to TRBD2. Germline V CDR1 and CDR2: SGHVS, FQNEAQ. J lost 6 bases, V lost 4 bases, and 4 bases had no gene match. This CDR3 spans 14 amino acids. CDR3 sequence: CASSSMTSGGEQYF. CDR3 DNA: TGTGCCAGCAGCTCGATGACTAGCGGGGGCGAGCAGTACTTC.

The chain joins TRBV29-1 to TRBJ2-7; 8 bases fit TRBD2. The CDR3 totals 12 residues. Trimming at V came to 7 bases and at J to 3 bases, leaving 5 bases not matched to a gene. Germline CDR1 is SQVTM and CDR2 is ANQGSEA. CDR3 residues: CSGTSGGYEQYF. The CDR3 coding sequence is TGCAGCGGAACTAGCGGAGGCTACGAGCAGTACTTC.

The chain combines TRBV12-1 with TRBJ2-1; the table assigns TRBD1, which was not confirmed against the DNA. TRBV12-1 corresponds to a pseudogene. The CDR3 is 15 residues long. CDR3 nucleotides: TGTGCCAGCAGCTGCCGCCAGGGCAGCTACAATGAGCAGTTCTTC. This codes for CASSCRQGSYNEQFF.

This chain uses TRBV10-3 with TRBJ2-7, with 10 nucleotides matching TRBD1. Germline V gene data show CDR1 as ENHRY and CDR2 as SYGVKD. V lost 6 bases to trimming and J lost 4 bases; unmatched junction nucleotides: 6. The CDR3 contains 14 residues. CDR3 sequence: CAISGGTGEYEQYF. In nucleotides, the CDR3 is TGTGCCATCAGCGGGGGGACAGGGGAATACGAGCAGTACTTC.